This TCR beta chain comes out of a study of T cells in Graves' hyperthyroidism and ophthalmopathy. Study-wide results and limits: Ophthalmopathy could be told apart from stable hyperthyroidism with a 13 V-J model.

As for this clonotype: Its antigen is not identified.

V lost 5 bases and J lost 1; bases outside the gene matches: 7. CDR1 and CDR2 from the germline V gene are SEHNR and FQNEAQ (reference sequence). The CDR3 is 15 residues long. Amplification of TCR beta CDR3 regions used RNA as the template. The TCR CDR3 first-round RT-PCR relied on the HTBI primer set. TCRdb itself ran the multiplex PCR reads through MiXCR, one entry per CDR3 protein. The sample comprises 200,000 to 300,000 distinct CDR3 sequences, roughly 22% of which are singletons, and 35% to 40% rests with the top ten. Sequencing was carried out using blood. This chain joins TRBV7-9 and TRBJ2-7, with TRBD2 matching over 8 bases. The receptor comes from a woman in her forties with Graves' ophthalmopathy. The CDR3 protein is CASSPYGGGSYEQYF. The CDR3 DNA is TGTGCCAGCAGCCCCTATGGCGGGGGGTCCTACGAGCAGTACTTC.